A single sample is the source of the 13 T cell receptor beta chains below, sequenced in a study of T cell changes during pregnancy in multiple sclerosis. Measured with immunoSEQ multiplex PCR; TCRdb has only the in-frame clones, and not every one. The top ten clones hold less than 2% of a sample with about 92,000 clones, more than 90% of them seen once. The sample consisted of peripheral blood, taken in the first trimester of pregnancy. The receptors stem from a female donor with multiple sclerosis, enrolled in a pregnancy study.

This chain joins TRBV6-1 and TRBJ2-1; 12 bases are a match to TRBD1. This CDR3 is built from 15 residues. V dropped 4 bases and J dropped 8; count of bases not matched to a gene: 6. The germline gives CDR1 MNHNS, CDR2 SASEGT. Here the CDR3 reads CASSVGQGAFDEQFF. The CDR3 bases are TGTGCCAGCAGTGTGGGACAGGGGGCTTTCGATGAGCAGTTCTTC.

This chain links TRBV5-3 with TRBJ1-5, with 9 positions matching TRBD1. TRBV5-3 is an ORF; its function is uncertain. CDR3 length: 19 amino acids. The J segment lost 0 bases and the V segment lost 7 bases, leaving 17 bases of the junction unmatched. Written as DNA, the CDR3 is TGTGCCAGACCAATTGGGACAGGGCACTATTTTTATAGCAATCAGCCCCAGCATTTT. Translated, it gives CARPIGTGHYFYSNQPQHF.

This chain links TRBV14 with TRBJ2-1, with D unclear. Germline V gives CDR1 SGHDN, CDR2 FVKESK. The CDR3 contains 15 residues. Trimming took 4 bases from V and 2 from J, leaving 12 bases between them. CDR3 sequence reads: CASSRQRGPYNEQFF. The CDR3 region has the DNA TGTGCCAGCAGCCGCCAGCGCGGCCCCTACAATGAGCAGTTCTTC.

The chain carries TRBV5-5 and TRBJ1-5; D is unclear. Germline V lookup: CDR1 SGHKS, CDR2 YYEKEE (reference sequence). The ends were cut back, 2 bases at V and 0 bases at J, with 12 bases in the middle. CDR3 size: 16 residues. CDR3 sequence: CASSFGVFDSNQPQHF. As DNA, the CDR3 is TGTGCCAGCAGCTTCGGGGTATTTGATAGCAATCAGCCCCAGCATTTT.

V and J are TRBV9 and TRBJ2-7; TRBD2 aligns across 9 bases. CDR3 size: 14 residues. Trimming at V came to 3 bases and at J to 6 bases, leaving 7 bases not matched to a gene. Per germline, CDR1 SGDLS and CDR2 YYNGEE. The CDR3 coding sequence is TGTGCCAGCAGCGCCCTAGCGGGGTGGGGCGAGCAGTACTTC. Protein: CASSALAGWGEQYF.

The chain is built from TRBV9 and TRBJ1-1; tentatively, D is TRBD1 (5 bases). The CDR3 sequence is 15 residues long. Trimming left V 0 bases short and J 1 base short, with 10 bases between. CDR1 is SGDLS and CDR2 is YYNGEE in the germline V gene. This CDR3 reads CASSVGYGGNTEAFF. CDR3 DNA: TGTGCCAGCAGCGTAGGTTACGGGGGGAACACTGAAGCTTTCTTT.

CDR3 nucleotides: TGCGCCAGCAGCCAAGAAATGGTTGGGAGAACAGATACGCAGTATTTT. This codes for CASSQEMVGRTDTQYF. The chain employs TRBV4-1 and TRBJ2-3, with a weak D call TRBD2 (5 bases). The V end lost 0 bases, the J end lost 3 bases, and 13 bases lay between the germline ends. Germline V gives CDR1 MGHRA, CDR2 YSYEKL. The CDR3 is 16 amino acids.

This rearrangement joins TRBV9 to TRBJ1-1; D call uncertain. Germline V CDR1 and CDR2: SGDLS, YYNGEE. The length of the CDR3 is 14 residues. V was shortened by 0 bases and J by 4 bases, with 10 bases between the two germline ends. CDR3 sequence (DNA): TGTGCCAGCAGCGTAGAGGCCCGGGGCACTGAAGCTTTCTTT. Translated: CASSVEARGTEAFF.

For the CDR3, the DNA is TGTGCCAGCAGCTATACCACCGCAGGGGACTACGAGCAGTACTTC. Its protein product is CASSYTTAGDYEQYF. The rearrangement joins TRBV14 to TRBJ2-7; tentatively, D is TRBD1 (6 bases). This CDR3 has 15 amino acids. With 5 bases removed from V and 3 bases from J, the gap between germline ends came to 17 bases. Germline CDR1 reads SGHDN; CDR2 reads FVKESK.

This clone was seen only a few times. V gene TRBV9 combines with J gene TRBJ1-1; the D is unclear. V was shortened by 4 bases and J by 6 bases, with 13 bases between the two germline ends. CDR3 length equals 13 residues. Germline V gene lookup returns CDR1 SGDLS and CDR2 YYNGEE. The CDR3 here is CASSSTSSAEAFF. The CDR3 nucleotides are TGTGCCAGCAGCTCAACAAGCAGCGCTGAAGCTTTCTTT.

CDR3 loop: CASSDLPLPSGKATQYF. The CDR3 DNA is TGTGCCAGCAGTGACCTCCCATTACCGTCGGGAAAAGCGACCCAGTACTTC. This rearrangement joins TRBV6-1 to TRBJ2-5, with TRBD2 as a possible D gene (5 bases). The germline CDR1 and CDR2 sequences are MNHNS and SASEGT. The V gene lost 3 bases and the J gene lost 7 bases, with 24 bases spanning the gap. The CDR3 runs 17 residues.

The chain carries TRBV7-9 and TRBJ1-2; 7 bases map to TRBD1. The CDR3 has 13 residues. The V and J ends lost 3 bases and 4 bases, in that order; junction bases with no gene match: 2. Germline V gene sequence: CDR1 SEHNR, CDR2 FQNEAQ (reference sequence). CDR3 nucleotides: TGTGCCAGCAGCTTCGGGACAGCCTATGGCTACACCTTC. It yields the protein CASSFGTAYGYTF.

This chain uses TRBV10-2 with TRBJ2-7; D ambiguous. Between the trimmed V and J ends, which lost 4 bases and 0 bases, there was a span of 7 bases. CDR3 length: 13 amino acids. The germline CDR1 and CDR2 sequences are WSHSY and SAAADI. CDR3 sequence (DNA): TGCGCCAGCAGTGGTCCTAGCTCCTACGAGCAGTACTTC. Translating gives CASSGPSSYEQYF.